This T cell receptor (beta chain) came from a study of shared clonotypes between healthy human individuals. In the original analysis: Filtering differed since immunoSEQ provided only junctions, with no quality scores. Libraries were prepared by immunoSEQ multiplex PCR; TCRdb keeps only in-frame clonotypes and omits some of them. The V and J calls and clone size were taken over from that table, and D and trimming were inferred from the DNA. The table lists some 2.4 million clones, under 95% of them singletons. Only Caucasian adults living in Nashville, Tennessee made up the donor group. Trimming left V 5 bases short and J 1 base short, with 15 bases between. The CDR3 is made up of 16 amino acids. Germline assignment: CDR1 MDHEN and CDR2 SYDVKM.

V gene TRBV28 combines with J gene TRBJ1-3; D remains unclear. The specimen sequenced was naive CD4+ T cells from PBMCs. Subset indicated: CD45RA+ positively selected. The source is a man aged 18 to 35 in good health. Some clones in this sample may be carry-over from other donors' samples. As DNA, the CDR3 is TGTGCCAGCAGTCCCTATCCCATGGGTTCTGGAAACACCATATATTTT. It yields the protein CASSPYPMGSGNTIYF. Complete variable domain (other parts from reference TRBV28 and TRBJ1-3): DVKVTQSSRYLVKRTGEKVFLECVQDMDHENMFWYRQDPGLGLRLIYFSYDVKMKEKGDIPEGYSVSREKKERFSLILESASTNQTSMYLCASSPYPMGSGNTIYFGEGSWLTVV.